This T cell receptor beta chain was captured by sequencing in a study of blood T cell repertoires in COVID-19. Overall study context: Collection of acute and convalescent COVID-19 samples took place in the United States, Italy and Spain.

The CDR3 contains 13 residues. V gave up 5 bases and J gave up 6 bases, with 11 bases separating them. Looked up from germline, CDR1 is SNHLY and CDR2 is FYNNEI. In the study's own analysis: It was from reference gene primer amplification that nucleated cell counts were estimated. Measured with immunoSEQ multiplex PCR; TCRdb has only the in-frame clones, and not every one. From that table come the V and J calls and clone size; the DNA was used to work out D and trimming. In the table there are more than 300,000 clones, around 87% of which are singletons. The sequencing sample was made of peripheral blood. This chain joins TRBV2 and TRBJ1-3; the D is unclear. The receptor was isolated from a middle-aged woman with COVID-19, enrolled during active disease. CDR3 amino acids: CASSLSRSNTIYF. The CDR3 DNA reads TGTGCCAGCAGTTTGAGCAGGTCAAACACCATATATTTT.